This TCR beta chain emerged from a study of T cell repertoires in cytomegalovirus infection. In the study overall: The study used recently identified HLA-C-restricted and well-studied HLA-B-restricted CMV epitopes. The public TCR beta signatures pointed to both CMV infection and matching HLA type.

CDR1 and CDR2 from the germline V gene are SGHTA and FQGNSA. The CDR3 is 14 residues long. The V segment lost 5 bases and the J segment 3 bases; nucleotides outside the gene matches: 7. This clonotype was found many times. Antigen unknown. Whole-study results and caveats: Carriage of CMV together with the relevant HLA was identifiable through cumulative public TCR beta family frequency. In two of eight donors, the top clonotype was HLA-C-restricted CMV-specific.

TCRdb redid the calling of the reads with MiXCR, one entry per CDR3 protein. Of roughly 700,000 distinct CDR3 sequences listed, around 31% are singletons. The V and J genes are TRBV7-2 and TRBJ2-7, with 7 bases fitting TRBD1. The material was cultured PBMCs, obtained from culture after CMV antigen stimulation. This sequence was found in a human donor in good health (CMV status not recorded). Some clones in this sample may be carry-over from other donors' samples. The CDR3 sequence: CASSATGIVYEQYF. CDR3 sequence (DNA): TGTGCCAGCAGCGCGACAGGGATTGTCTACGAGCAGTACTTC. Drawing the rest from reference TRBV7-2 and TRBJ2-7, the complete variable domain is GAGVSQSPSNKVTEKGKDVELRCDPISGHTALYWYRQSLGQGLEFLIYFQGNSAPDKSGLPSDRFSAERTGGSVSTLTIQRTQQEDSAVYLCASSATGIVYEQYFGPGTRLTVT.